This T cell receptor beta chain was identified during a study of human T cells and chemical hapten exposure. MiXCR, run by TCRdb on the RACE reads, gives a single entry per CDR3 protein. The sample carries roughly 190,000 distinct CDR3 sequences, more than 20% recorded once. Findings and limits, study-wide: With regard to DPC sensitization, TCRs above 1 in 1000 frequency did not change.

The time point is: patch test 1, 2 weeks after DPC sensitization. The treatment is: therapeutic diphenylcyclopropenone sensitization with weekly scalp DPC. Blood was collected ahead of every patch test applied. This CDR3 region has 16 residues. The germline V and J ends were trimmed by 4 bases and 1 base, with 17 bases remaining between them. Germline loops: CDR1 SGHRS, CDR2 YFSETQ. This clonotype turned up a few times. Its antigen remains unknown. Material: whole blood, obtained in connection with sensitization to the hapten diphenylcyclopropenone (DPC). The V gene is TRBV5-1, the J gene TRBJ1-1; possible D gene TRBD1, 6 bases. This sequence was found in a woman in her 50s with alopecia areata. Some clones in this sample may be carry-over from other donors' samples. CDR3 residues: CASSPGLGHWNTEAFF. The CDR3 coding sequence is TGCGCCAGCAGCCCCGGCCTGGGACATTGGAACACTGAAGCTTTCTTT.